This is a list of T cell receptor beta chains from one sample in a study of blood T cells in healthy people across ages. Via MiXCR, TCRdb re-called the 5' RACE reads, giving one row per CDR3 protein. Altogether about 1.4 million distinct CDR3 sequences are present, approximately 59% being singletons, with the ten largest covering 6.5% to 8.5%. Source material: blood. The receptor set was obtained from a man between 18 and 35 years old in good health. Both conserved end residues are part of each CDR3. The D gene is left open where the match is weak. Not every row has a clone size; where given, it reads once, few, many or a size class.

V gene,clone size,CDR3 length,J gene,D gene,CDR3 DNA,CDR3 protein
TRBV5-1,NA,12,TRBJ2-1,NA,TGCGCCAGCACAACAGACTACAATGAGCAGTTCTTC,CASTTDYNEQFF
TRBV20-1,few,13,TRBJ2-5,NA,TGCAGTGCTATCGGGACTGGTCAAGAGACCCAGTACTTC,CSAIGTGQETQYF
TRBV29-1,NA,13,TRBJ2-1,TRBD2,TGCAGCGAGGTTGGCGGGGGGGCTAATGAGCAGTTCTTC,CSEVGGGANEQFF
TRBV23-1,NA,14,TRBJ2-5,NA,TGCGCCAGCAGTCAAGCGCTAGATAGAGAGACCCAGTACTTC,CASSQALDRETQYF
TRBV7-2,NA,15,TRBJ2-7,TRBD2,TGTGCCAGCAGCTCGACTAGCGGGGGATACTACGAGCAGTACTTC,CASSSTSGGYYEQYF
TRBV28,NA,11,TRBJ1-6,NA,TGTGCCAGCAGTTTTTATTCACCCCTCCACTTT,CASSFYSPLHF
TRBV6-2/TRBV6-3,few,13,TRBJ1-5,TRBD1,TGTGCCGGGGGACAGGGGGCTCTTCAGCCCCAGCATTTT,CAGGQGALQPQHF
TRBV20-1,NA,13,TRBJ2-7,TRBD1,TGCAGTGCTGCGCCGGGACAGGGGAACGAGCAGTACTTC,CSAAPGQGNEQYF
TRBV10-1,once,15,TRBJ1-4,TRBD1,TGCGCCAGCAGTGAGTCTCGGACAGGGGATGAAAAACTGTTTTTT,CASSESRTGDEKLFF
TRBV29-1,NA,14,TRBJ2-5,NA,TGCAGCGTTTTGATAGGGGTCAACGAAGAGACCCAGTACTTC,CSVLIGVNEETQYF
TRBV20-1,NA,18,TRBJ1-2,NA,TGCAGTGCTAGAGCCTCGGCGAGCGAAGGGGTTAAGGGGTATGGCTACACCTTC,CSARASASEGVKGYGYTF
TRBV25-1,few,13,TRBJ2-7,NA,TGTGCCAGCAGTGATATGGGATCACACGAGCAGTACTTC,CASSDMGSHEQYF
TRBV11-2,few,12,TRBJ2-1,NA,TGTGCCAGCAACTTAGGGGCACTAGAGCAGTTCTTC,CASNLGALEQFF
TRBV12-3/TRBV12-4,few,16,TRBJ2-7,NA,TGTGCCAGCAGTTTAGGGGGAACAGGGAAGTCCTACGAGCAGTACTTC,CASSLGGTGKSYEQYF
TRBV6-5,NA,10,TRBJ2-7,NA,TGTGCCAGCCCCGTCTACGAGCAGTACTTC,CASPVYEQYF
TRBV29-1,NA,17,TRBJ2-5,TRBD2,TGCAGCGTTGAGTCCGGGACTAGCGGGGGGCTCCAAGAGACCCAGTACTTC,CSVESGTSGGLQETQYF
TRBV15,NA,14,TRBJ2-7,NA,TGTGCCACCAGCAGAGATCTGCTGGAAGGCGAGCAGTACTTC,CATSRDLLEGEQYF
TRBV27,NA,15,TRBJ2-6,NA,TGTGCCAGCACCGACGGATCCTCTGGGGCCAACGTCCTGACTTTC,CASTDGSSGANVLTF
TRBV29-1,few,14,TRBJ2-7,TRBD1,TGCAGCGTTGACCTCCGGGACAGACACTACGAGCAGTACTTC,CSVDLRDRHYEQYF
TRBV12-3/TRBV12-4,NA,17,TRBJ1-6,NA,TGTGCCAGCAGTTTAGGGAGGACAAGAACGGGCAATTCACCCCTCCACTTT,CASSLGRTRTGNSPLHF
TRBV27,few,15,TRBJ1-6,TRBD1,TGTGCCAGCAGTCCCGAGACAGGGTACAATTCACCCCTCCACTTT,CASSPETGYNSPLHF
TRBV7-2,NA,15,TRBJ2-3,TRBD1,TGTGCCAGCAGCTTAGGGACAGGGTGCACAGATACGCAGTATTTT,CASSLGTGCTDTQYF
TRBV20-1,once,13,TRBJ2-7,NA,TGCAGTGCCCATCGACTTGGGTACTACGAGCAGTACTTC,CSAHRLGYYEQYF
TRBV13,few,19,TRBJ2-2,NA,TGTGCCAGCAGCCCCCGCCCAACTCAACACAGACGCTCCACCGGGGAGCTGTTTTTT,CASSPRPTQHRRSTGELFF
TRBV2,NA,11,TRBJ1-6,NA,TGTGCCAGCAGTGGGGGGGCACCCCTCCACTTT,CASSGGAPLHF
TRBV2,NA,13,TRBJ1-2,TRBD1,TGTGCCAGCCTACTTACAGGGGCACGGGGCTACACCTTC,CASLLTGARGYTF
TRBV21-1,NA,16,TRBJ2-5,NA,TGTGCCAGCAGCCCTAAAGATCCGGACCCGAGACGGACCCAGTACTTC,CASSPKDPDPRRTQYF
TRBV3-1,NA,15,TRBJ1-5,NA,TGTGCCGGCAGCACAGGGTTGGGGGGCAATCAGCCCCAGCATTTT,CAGSTGLGGNQPQHF
TRBV2,NA,18,TRBJ1-4,TRBD1,TGTGCCAGCAGCGTGGACAGGGGGCATGTTGGCGCTAATGAAAAACTGTTTTTT,CASSVDRGHVGANEKLFF
TRBV11-2,NA,15,TRBJ1-1,TRBD1,TGTGCCAGCAGCCATCTATACAGGGGGAACACTGAAGCTTTCTTT,CASSHLYRGNTEAFF
TRBV7-9,few,14,TRBJ2-5,NA,TGTGCCAGCAGCTTAATCTCACTAGAAGAGACCCAGTACTTC,CASSLISLEETQYF
TRBV2,NA,12,TRBJ1-1,NA,TGTGCCAGCAGGGATGTGGACACTGAAGCTTTCTTT,CASRDVDTEAFF
TRBV15,NA,13,TRBJ1-1,NA,TGTGCCACCAGCAGAGCTGGGGGAACTGAAGCTTTCTTT,CATSRAGGTEAFF
TRBV18,NA,15,TRBJ2-7,NA,TGTGCCAGCTCACCGGGGGGGCCTAATGGATACGAGCAGTACTTC,CASSPGGPNGYEQYF
TRBV20-1,once,15,TRBJ2-7,TRBD1,TGCAGTGCGAGGGGGACAGATACCTTCTCCTACGAGCAGTACTTC,CSARGTDTFSYEQYF
TRBV10-3,NA,14,TRBJ2-1,TRBD1,TGTGCCATCAGTCCAGGGGGCTACTACAATGAGCAGTTCTTC,CAISPGGYYNEQFF
TRBV28,NA,14,TRBJ2-7,NA,TGTGCCAGCAGTTCCCCGACAGGGAGGTACGAGCAGTACTTC,CASSSPTGRYEQYF
TRBV20-1,NA,14,TRBJ1-4,TRBD1,TGCAGTGCTAGGATGATGCGGGACAGTGAAAAACTGTTTTTT,CSARMMRDSEKLFF
TRBV21-1,once,15,TRBJ1-1,NA,TGTGCCAGCAGCAAAAGGGATCGATCTACCACTGAAGCTTTCTTT,CASSKRDRSTTEAFF
TRBV2,NA,12,TRBJ2-1,TRBD1,TGTGCCAGCACCCTCACCGGGACAGGGTTGTTCTTC,CASTLTGTGLFF